This T cell receptor (beta chain) was observed in a study of T-cell memory formation after mild COVID-19. Study-level results: Mainly in CM and EM were contracting CD4+ clones; CD8+ were in EMRA. The authors left the SARS-CoV-2 specificity of second-wave clones peaking on day 37 unconfirmed. Pre-infection memory already had some responding clones, implying cross-reactive memory joined.

TCRalpha and TCRbeta libraries used 5'RACE with constant-segment primers and UMIs. From the 5' RACE reads, TCRdb called clonotypes with MiXCR, one entry per CDR3 protein. Of roughly 150,000 distinct CDR3 sequences listed, 20% to 25% were seen once; the top ten hold approximately 25%. Turning to this clonotype: No antigen is known for it.

This clonotype was sampled from an adult woman who had mild COVID-19 (a few samples of this study predate the infection). Cell type and time point are not known. Source material: PBMCs or a T cell subset sorted from them (not recorded which).

CDR3 in DNA: TGTGCCAGCAGCCCGACGGCCGGACCAGATACGCAGTATTTT. Its protein is CASSPTAGPDTQYF. The rearrangement uses TRBV12-3 or TRBV12-4 and TRBJ2-3, with unresolved D. This CDR3 has 14 amino acids. Trimming shortened V by 6 bases and J by 4 bases, and 14 bases separated the two germline ends.